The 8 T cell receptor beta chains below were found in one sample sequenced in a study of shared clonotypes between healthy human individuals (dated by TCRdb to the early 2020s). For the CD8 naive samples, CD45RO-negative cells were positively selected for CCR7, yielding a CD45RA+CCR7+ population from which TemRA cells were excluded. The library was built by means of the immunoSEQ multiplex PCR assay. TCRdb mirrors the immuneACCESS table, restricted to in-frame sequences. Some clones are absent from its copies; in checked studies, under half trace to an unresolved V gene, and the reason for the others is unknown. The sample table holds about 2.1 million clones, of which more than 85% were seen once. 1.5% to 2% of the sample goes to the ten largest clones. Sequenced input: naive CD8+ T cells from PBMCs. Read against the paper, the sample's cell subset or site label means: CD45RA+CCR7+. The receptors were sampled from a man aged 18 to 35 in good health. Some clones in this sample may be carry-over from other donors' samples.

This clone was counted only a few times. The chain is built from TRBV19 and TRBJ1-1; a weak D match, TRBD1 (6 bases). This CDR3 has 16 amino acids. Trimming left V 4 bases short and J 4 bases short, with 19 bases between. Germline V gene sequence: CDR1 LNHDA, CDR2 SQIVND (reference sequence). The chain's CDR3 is CASSTNEKGVGTEAFF. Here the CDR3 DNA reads TGTGCCAGTAGTACCAACGAAAAGGGGGTTGGCACTGAAGCTTTCTTT.

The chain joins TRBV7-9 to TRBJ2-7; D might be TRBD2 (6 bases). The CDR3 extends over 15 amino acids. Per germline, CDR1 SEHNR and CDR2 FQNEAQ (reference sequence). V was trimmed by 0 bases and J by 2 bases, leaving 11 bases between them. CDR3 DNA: TGTGCCAGCAGCTTAGCCGTCGGGGGAACCTACGAGCAGTACTTC. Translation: CASSLAVGGTYEQYF.

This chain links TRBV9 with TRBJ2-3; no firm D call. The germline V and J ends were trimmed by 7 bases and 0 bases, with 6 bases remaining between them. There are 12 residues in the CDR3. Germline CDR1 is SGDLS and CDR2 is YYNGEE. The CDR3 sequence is CASGDSTDTQYF. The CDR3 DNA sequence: TGTGCCAGCGGGGATAGCACAGATACGCAGTATTTT.

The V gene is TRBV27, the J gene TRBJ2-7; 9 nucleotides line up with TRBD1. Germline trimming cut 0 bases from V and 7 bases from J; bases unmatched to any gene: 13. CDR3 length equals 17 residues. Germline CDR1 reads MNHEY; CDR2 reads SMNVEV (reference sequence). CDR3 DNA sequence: TGTGCCAGCAGTTTATCGAGCCAAGGGACAGGGCTACAAGAGCAGTACTTC. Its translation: CASSLSSQGTGLQEQYF.

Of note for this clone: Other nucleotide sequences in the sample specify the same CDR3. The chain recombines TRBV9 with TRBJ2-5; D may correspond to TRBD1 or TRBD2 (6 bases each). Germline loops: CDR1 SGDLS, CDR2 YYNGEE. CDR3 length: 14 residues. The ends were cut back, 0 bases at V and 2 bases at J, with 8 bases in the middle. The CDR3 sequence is CASSVGGTQETQYF. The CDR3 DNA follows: TGTGCCAGCAGCGTAGGCGGGACACAAGAGACCCAGTACTTC.

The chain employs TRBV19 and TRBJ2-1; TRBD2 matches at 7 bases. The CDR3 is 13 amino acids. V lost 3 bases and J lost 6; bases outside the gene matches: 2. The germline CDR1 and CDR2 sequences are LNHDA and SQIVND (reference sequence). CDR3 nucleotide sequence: TGTGCCAGTAGTATCAAGCGGGGCAATGAGCAGTTCTTC. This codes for CASSIKRGNEQFF.

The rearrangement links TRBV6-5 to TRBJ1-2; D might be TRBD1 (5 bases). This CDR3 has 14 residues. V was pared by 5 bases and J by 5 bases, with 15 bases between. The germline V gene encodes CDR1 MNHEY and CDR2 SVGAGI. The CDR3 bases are TGTGCCAGCAGTACCCCCGGGACGTTGTATGGCTACACCTTC. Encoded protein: CASSTPGTLYGYTF.

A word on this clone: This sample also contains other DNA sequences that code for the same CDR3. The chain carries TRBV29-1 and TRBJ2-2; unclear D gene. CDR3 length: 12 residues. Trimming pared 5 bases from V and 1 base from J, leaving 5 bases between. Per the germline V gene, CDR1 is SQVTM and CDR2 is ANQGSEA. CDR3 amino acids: CSVPENTGELFF. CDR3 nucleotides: TGCAGCGTTCCAGAGAACACCGGGGAGCTGTTTTTT.